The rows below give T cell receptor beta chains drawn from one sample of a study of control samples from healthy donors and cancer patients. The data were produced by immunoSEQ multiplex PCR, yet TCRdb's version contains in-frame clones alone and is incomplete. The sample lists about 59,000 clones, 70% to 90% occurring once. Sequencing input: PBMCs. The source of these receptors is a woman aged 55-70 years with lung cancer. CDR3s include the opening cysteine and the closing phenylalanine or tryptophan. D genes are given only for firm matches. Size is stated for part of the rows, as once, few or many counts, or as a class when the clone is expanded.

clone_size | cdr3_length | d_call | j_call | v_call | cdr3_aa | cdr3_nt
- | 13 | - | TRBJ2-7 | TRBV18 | CASSTGPSREQYF | TGTGCCAGCTCAACCGGGCCCTCTAGAGAGCAGTACTTC
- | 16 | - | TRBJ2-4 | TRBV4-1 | CASSQEAGRVKNIQYF | TGCGCCAGCAGCCAAGAAGCAGGGCGAGTCAAAAACATTCAGTACTTC
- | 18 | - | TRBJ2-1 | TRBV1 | CTSSQAPGTSGNNNEQFF | TGCACCAGCAGCCAAGCCCCCGGGACTAGCGGGAATAACAATGAGCAGTTCTTC
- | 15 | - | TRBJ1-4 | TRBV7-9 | CASSQGLATNEKLFF | TGTGCCAGCAGTCAGGGACTTGCAACTAATGAAAAACTGTTTTTT
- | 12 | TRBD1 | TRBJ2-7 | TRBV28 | CVTGTGPYEQYF | TGTGTTACCGGGACAGGACCCTACGAGCAGTACTTC
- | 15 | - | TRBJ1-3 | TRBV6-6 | CASSYTDPRASTIYF | TGTGCCAGCAGTTACACTGACCCCCGGGCGTCCACCATATATTTT
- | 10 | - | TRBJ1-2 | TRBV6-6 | CASKGGGYTF | TGTGCCAGCAAAGGGGGAGGCTACACCTTC
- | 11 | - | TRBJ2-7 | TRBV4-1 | CASSQAYEQYF | TGCGCCAGCAGCCAGGCCTACGAGCAGTACTTC
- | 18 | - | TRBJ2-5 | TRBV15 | CATSRDRQGGVKEETQYF | TGTGCCACCAGCAGAGATCGGCAGGGTGGCGTAAAGGAAGAGACCCAGTACTTC
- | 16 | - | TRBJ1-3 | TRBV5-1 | CASSLDGTNSGNTIYF | TGCGCCAGCAGCTTGGACGGAACCAACTCTGGAAACACCATATATTTT
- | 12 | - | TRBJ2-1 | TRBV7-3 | CASSSQGNEQFF | TGTGCCAGCAGCTCACAGGGCAATGAGCAGTTCTTC
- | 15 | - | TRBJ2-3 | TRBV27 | CASSPTPDSTDTQYF | TGTGCCAGCAGCCCCACTCCCGATAGCACAGATACGCAGTATTTT
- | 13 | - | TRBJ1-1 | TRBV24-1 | CATSGGAYTEAFF | TGTGCCACCAGTGGGGGAGCTTATACTGAAGCTTTCTTT
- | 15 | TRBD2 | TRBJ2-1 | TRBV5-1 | CASSLGTSGGYEQFF | TGCGCCAGCAGCTTAGGAACTAGCGGGGGTTACGAGCAGTTCTTC
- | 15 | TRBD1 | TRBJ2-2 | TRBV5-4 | CASSRDRGVTGELFF | TGTGCCAGCAGCAGGGACAGGGGTGTCACCGGGGAGCTGTTTTTT
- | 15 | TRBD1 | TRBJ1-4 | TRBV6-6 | CASSSRTGGEEKLFF | TGTGCCAGCAGTTCACGGACAGGGGGGGAGGAAAAACTGTTTTTT
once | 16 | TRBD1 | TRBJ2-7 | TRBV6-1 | CASGVPRTGETYEQYF | TGTGCCAGCGGTGTCCCGAGGACAGGCGAAACCTACGAGCAGTACTTC
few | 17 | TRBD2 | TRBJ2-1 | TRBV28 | CASSLLTSGRGYNEQFF | TGTGCCAGCAGCCTACTTACTAGCGGGAGGGGGTACAATGAGCAGTTCTTC
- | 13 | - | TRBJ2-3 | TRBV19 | CASRRLASDTQYF | TGTGCCAGTAGAAGGCTAGCATCAGATACGCAGTATTTT
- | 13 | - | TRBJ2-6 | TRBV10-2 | CANTLGEFNVLTF | TGCGCCAACACCCTCGGGGAGTTCAACGTCCTGACTTTC
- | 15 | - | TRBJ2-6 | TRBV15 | CATSRDRSGANVLTF | TGTGCCACCAGCAGAGACCGCTCTGGGGCCAACGTCCTGACTTTC
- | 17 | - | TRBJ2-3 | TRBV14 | CASSLHTGRTSTDTQYF | TGTGCCAGCAGCCTCCACACGGGACGGACTAGCACAGATACGCAGTATTTT
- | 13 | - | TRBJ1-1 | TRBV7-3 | CASSRQVNTEAFF | TGTGCCAGCAGCCGCCAGGTGAACACTGAAGCTTTCTTT
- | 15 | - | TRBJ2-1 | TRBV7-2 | CAHGQTRNSYNEQFF | TGTGCCCATGGGCAGACCAGGAATTCCTACAATGAGCAGTTCTTC
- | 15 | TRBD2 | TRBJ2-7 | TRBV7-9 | CASSRAGTSGYEQYF | TGTGCCAGCAGCCGCGCCGGGACTAGCGGATACGAGCAGTACTTC
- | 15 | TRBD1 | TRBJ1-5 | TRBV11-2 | CASRQTGDENQPQHF | TGTGCCAGCAGACAAACAGGGGATGAGAATCAGCCCCAGCATTTT
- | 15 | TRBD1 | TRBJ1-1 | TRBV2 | CASRDRVSRNTEAFF | TGTGCCAGCAGAGACAGGGTGTCGAGGAACACTGAAGCTTTCTTT
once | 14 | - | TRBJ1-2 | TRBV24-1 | CATSDATVPYGYTF | TGTGCCACCAGTGATGCGACTGTACCCTATGGCTACACCTTC
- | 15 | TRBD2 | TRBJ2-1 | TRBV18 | CASSPYGEGRNEQFF | TGTGCCAGCTCACCATACGGGGAGGGCCGCAATGAGCAGTTCTTC
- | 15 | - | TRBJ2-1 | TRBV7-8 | CASSSDILSYNEQFF | TGTGCCAGCAGCTCGGACATCCTCTCCTACAATGAGCAGTTCTTC
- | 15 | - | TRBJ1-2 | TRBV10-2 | CASSDFRGGIRGYTF | TGCGCCAGCAGTGACTTCAGGGGTGGGATACGGGGCTACACCTTC
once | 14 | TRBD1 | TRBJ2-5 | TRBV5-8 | CASSLAGQGETQYF | TGTGCCAGCAGCTTGGCGGGACAGGGAGAGACCCAGTACTTC
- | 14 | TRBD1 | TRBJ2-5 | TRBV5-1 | CASSEGQGGETQYF | TGCGCCAGCAGCGAAGGACAGGGAGGAGAGACCCAGTACTTC
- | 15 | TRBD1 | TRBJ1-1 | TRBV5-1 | CASSLQGRQDTEAFF | TGCGCCAGCAGCTTACAGGGGAGGCAGGACACTGAAGCTTTCTTT
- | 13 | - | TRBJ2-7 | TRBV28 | CASSLQGPYEQYF | TGTGCCAGCAGTTTACAGGGGCCCTACGAGCAGTACTTC
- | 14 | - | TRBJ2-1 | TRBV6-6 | CASSPRGVSNEQFF | TGTGCCAGCAGCCCTAGGGGGGTCAGCAATGAGCAGTTCTTC
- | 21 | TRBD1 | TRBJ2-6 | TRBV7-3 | CASSLPLRPGQGSSGANVLTF | TGTGCCAGCAGCTTACCCTTAAGACCGGGACAGGGAAGCTCTGGGGCCAACGTCCTGACTTTC
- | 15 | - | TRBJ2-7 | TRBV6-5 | CASEYRRGPTYEQYF | TGTGCCAGCGAATATCGGCGGGGGCCCACCTACGAGCAGTACTTC
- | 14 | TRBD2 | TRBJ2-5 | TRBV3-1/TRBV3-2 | CASSQEGGVGAQYF | TGTGCCAGCAGCCAAGAGGGAGGGGTTGGGGCCCAGTACTTC
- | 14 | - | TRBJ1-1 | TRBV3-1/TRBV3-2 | CASSQEAAGSEAFF | TGTGCCAGCAGCCAAGAGGCGGCGGGGTCTGAAGCTTTCTTT
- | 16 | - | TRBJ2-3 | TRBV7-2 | CASSVGFRVPQDTQYF | TGTGCCAGCAGCGTAGGGTTCCGGGTCCCCCAAGATACGCAGTATTTT
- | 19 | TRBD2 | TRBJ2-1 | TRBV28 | CASRGGLAGGKGIYNEQFF | TGTGCCAGCAGAGGGGGACTAGCGGGAGGAAAGGGTATCTACAATGAGCAGTTCTTC
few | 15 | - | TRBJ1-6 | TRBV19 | CASTPGDQYNSPLHF | TGTGCCAGTACCCCAGGGGATCAATATAATTCACCCCTCCACTTT
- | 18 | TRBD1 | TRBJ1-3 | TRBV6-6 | CASSRDRGPFSSGNTIYF | TGTGCCAGCAGTCGGGACAGGGGGCCTTTTAGCTCTGGAAACACCATATATTTT
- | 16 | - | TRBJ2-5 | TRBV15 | CATSGVRDSYQETQYF | TGTGCCACCAGCGGCGTCCGAGACAGTTACCAAGAGACCCAGTACTTC
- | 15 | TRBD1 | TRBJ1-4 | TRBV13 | CASSRRDRGYEKLFF | TGTGCCAGCAGCCGCCGGGACAGGGGGTATGAAAAACTGTTTTTT
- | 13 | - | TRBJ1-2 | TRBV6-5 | CASKAGSGYGYTF | TGTGCCAGCAAGGCAGGGTCGGGCTATGGCTACACCTTC
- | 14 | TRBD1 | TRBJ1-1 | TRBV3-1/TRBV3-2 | CASSQQGGGGSAFF | TGTGCCAGCAGCCAACAGGGGGGCGGGGGATCAGCTTTCTTT
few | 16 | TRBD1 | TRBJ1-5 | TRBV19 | CASLIRAGQGSQPQHF | TGTGCCAGCCTCATACGGGCAGGACAGGGGAGCCAGCCCCAGCATTTT
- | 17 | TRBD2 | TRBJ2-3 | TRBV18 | CASSPPRSGGGTDTQYF | TGTGCCAGCTCACCACCTCGTAGCGGGGGGGGCACAGATACGCAGTATTTT
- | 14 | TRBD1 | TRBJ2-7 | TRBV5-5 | CASSRPGQQGEQYF | TGTGCCAGCAGCCGCCCGGGACAGCAGGGCGAGCAGTACTTC
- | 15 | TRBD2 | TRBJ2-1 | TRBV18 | CASYPGLAGAGEQFF | TGTGCCAGCTACCCGGGACTAGCGGGAGCCGGTGAGCAGTTCTTC
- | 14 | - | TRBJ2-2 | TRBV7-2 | CASSSQLNTGELFF | TGTGCCAGCAGCTCCCAACTCAACACCGGGGAGCTGTTTTTT
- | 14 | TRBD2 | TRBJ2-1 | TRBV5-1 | CASSLETSGLEQFF | TGCGCCAGCAGCTTGGAGACTAGCGGTCTGGAGCAGTTCTTC